These 18 T cell receptor beta chains were all obtained from the same sample, sequenced in a study of blood T cell repertoires in COVID-19. Only in-frame clones appear in the TCRdb table, and some are missing; sequencing was by immunoSEQ multiplex PCR. Found here are under 200,000 clones, about four fifths of them singletons; the top ten hold roughly 6.6%. Source material: peripheral blood. These receptors all stem from a woman aged 40 to 50 with acute or convalescent COVID-19.

To note about this clone: Germline is not matched at one junction end, which may reflect a read error. The J gene is TRBJ2-1, the V gene TRBV28; a possible D gene is TRBD2 (5 bases). CDR3 size: 13 residues. Looked up from germline, CDR1 is MDHEN and CDR2 is SYDVKM. CDR3 bases: TGTGCCAGCTCCCGGGGAGCCTATAATGAGCAGTTCTTC. It yields the protein CASSRGAYNEQFF. Full variable domain (rest looked up from reference TRBV28 and TRBJ2-1): DVKVTQSSRYLVKRTGEKVFLECVQDMDHENMFWYRQDPGLGLRLIYFSYDVKMKEKGDIPEGYSVSREKKERFSLILESASTNQTSMYLCASSRGAYNEQFFGPGTRLTVL.

The chain recombines TRBV25-1 with TRBJ2-1; the D gene is possibly TRBD2 (5 bases). V lost 5 bases, J lost 3 bases, and 14 bases lay in between. The CDR3 runs to 15 residues. CDR1 and CDR2 (germline): MGHDK, SYGVNS. CDR3 sequence (DNA): TGTGCCAGCAGTAGGCCGGGAACCGGCTACAATGAGCAGTTCTTC. Its protein is CASSRPGTGYNEQFF.

This clone has more than one count but fewer than ten. The V gene is TRBV4-2, the J gene TRBJ2-1, with TRBD2 identical over 15 bases. V gave up 1 base and J gave up 5 bases; unmatched junction bases: 12. The CDR3 runs to 20 residues. CDR1 is LGHNA and CDR2 is YNFKEQ in the germline V gene. CDR3 DNA: TGTGCCAGCAGCCAAGTGGGGATCTGGACTAGCGGGGGGGGTAACAATGAGCAGTTCTTC. Protein sequence: CASSQVGIWTSGGGNNEQFF.

This chain links TRBV28 with TRBJ2-4, with D perhaps matching TRBD1 (6 bases). Germline V gene sequence: CDR1 MDHEN, CDR2 SYDVKM. Deletions cut 5 bases from V and 2 bases from J, with 13 bases between. The CDR3 runs 15 residues. The chain's CDR3 is CASSERGQPKNIQYF. DNA of the CDR3: TGTGCCAGCAGTGAACGAGGACAGCCCAAAAACATTCAGTACTTC.

The V gene is TRBV30, the J gene TRBJ1-5; no clear D. Trimming stripped 0 bases from V and 6 bases from J, with 9 bases between. The germline V gene has CDR1 GTSNPN and CDR2 SVGIG (reference sequence). CDR3 length: 13 amino acids. CDR3 in amino acids: CAWSVAHTQPQHF. The CDR3, as DNA: TGTGCCTGGAGTGTAGCGCATACTCAGCCCCAGCATTTT.

The chain couples TRBV27 to TRBJ2-7, with 7 nucleotides matching TRBD2. The CDR3 sequence is 13 residues long. V was pared by 10 bases and J by 7 bases, with 13 bases of the junction left unmatched. Per germline, CDR1 MNHEY and CDR2 SMNVEV (reference sequence). The CDR3, as DNA: TGTGCCACCTGGGGTCTAGCGGAACAAGAGCAGTACTTC. Translating it yields CATWGLAEQEQYF.

The V gene is TRBV18, the J gene TRBJ1-1; D is possibly TRBD1 (5 bases). Germline CDR1 and CDR2: KGHSH and LQKENI. V was pared by 3 bases and J by 0 bases, with 11 bases between. The CDR3 is 15 amino acids. The CDR3 is CASSPNPGLNTEAFF. The DNA for the CDR3 is TGTGCCAGCTCACCCAATCCAGGGTTGAACACTGAAGCTTTCTTT.

This clone was seen only once. The chain recombines TRBV7-9 with TRBJ2-7; TRBD1 aligns across 7 bases. V was pared by 2 bases and J by 5 bases, with 0 bases of the junction left unmatched. Germline assignment: CDR1 SEHNR and CDR2 FQNEAQ (reference sequence). CDR3 length equals 12 residues. CDR3 protein: CASSLTGDEQYF. The DNA for the CDR3 is TGTGCCAGCAGCTTAACAGGGGACGAGCAGTACTTC.

V usage is TRBV11-2 and J usage is TRBJ1-4; 7 bases align to TRBD1. V lost 4 bases and J lost 7; bases outside the gene matches: 12. The CDR3 consists of 16 residues. Germline CDR1 and CDR2: SGHAT and FQNNGV. CDR3 amino acids: CASSYLPGQLGEKLFF. CDR3 in DNA: TGTGCCAGCAGCTACCTTCCGGGACAGTTGGGTGAAAAACTGTTTTTT.

The CDR3 bases are TGTGCCAGCAGCCAAGGGACAGAAAACTATGGCTACACCTTC. This gives the protein CASSQGTENYGYTF. The gene calls are TRBV3-1 (or the pseudogene TRBV3-2) and TRBJ1-2; D might be TRBD1 (6 bases). V lost 1 base to trimming and J lost 2 bases, with 8 bases between them. The CDR3 runs to 14 residues. The germline V gene encodes CDR1 LGHDT and CDR2 YNNKEL (reference sequence).

The J gene is TRBJ1-1, the V gene TRBV4-1; 10 nucleotides agree with TRBD1. This CDR3 has 15 residues. Germline-derived CDR1 and CDR2 are MGHRA and YSYEKL. Trimming at V came to 4 bases and at J to 4 bases, leaving 6 bases not matched to a gene. The CDR3: CASSPQGQGITEAFF. The DNA of the CDR3 is TGCGCCAGCAGCCCACAGGGACAGGGGATCACTGAAGCTTTCTTT.

The V and J genes are TRBV30 and TRBJ2-1, with 11 nucleotides matching TRBD2. V dropped 0 bases and J dropped 9; count of bases not matched to a gene: 4. This CDR3 has 14 residues. Germline values: CDR1 GTSNPN, CDR2 SVGIG (reference sequence). CDR3 protein: CAWSVGLAGGEQFF. In DNA form, the CDR3 reads TGTGCCTGGAGTGTAGGGCTAGCGGGGGGTGAGCAGTTCTTC.

The chain carries TRBV7-9 and TRBJ2-3; 12 nucleotides line up with TRBD1. Germline lookup yields CDR1 SEHNR and CDR2 FQNEAQ (reference sequence). The CDR3 is made up of 16 amino acids. Trimming cost V 3 bases and J 6 bases; bases outside gene matches: 7. The CDR3 DNA is TGTGCCAGCAGCTTTTTCGGGACAGGGGGCTTCGATACGCAGTATTTT. Translation gives CASSFFGTGGFDTQYF.

The V gene is TRBV28, the J gene TRBJ1-2, with 8 bases fitting TRBD1. The CDR3 is 16 residues long. Germline CDR1 reads MDHEN; CDR2 reads SYDVKM. After removal of 1 base from V and 0 bases from J, the junction contained 4 bases not matched to a gene. The CDR3 here is CASSLFDRGANYGYTF. DNA of the CDR3: TGTGCCAGCAGTTTATTTGACAGGGGAGCTAACTATGGCTACACCTTC.

The V call is TRBV9, the J call TRBJ2-1; a possible D gene is TRBD2 (6 bases). The ends were cut back, 4 bases at V and 2 bases at J, with 16 bases in the middle. This CDR3 spans 16 amino acids. Looked up from germline, CDR1 is SGDLS and CDR2 is YYNGEE. The CDR3 DNA follows: TGTGCCAGCAGCCATTTATCGGGAGTCGCCTACAATGAGCAGTTCTTC. It translates to CASSHLSGVAYNEQFF.

The sample holds one count of this clone. V gene TRBV27 combines with J gene TRBJ1-1; D is unresolved. The germline V gene encodes CDR1 MNHEY and CDR2 SMNVEV (reference sequence). Trimming pared 3 bases from V and 4 bases from J, leaving 15 bases between. The CDR3 contains 15 residues. In nucleotides, the CDR3 is TGTGCCAGCAGTTTGAGGATACGGGAGGGCACTGAAGCTTTCTTT. This translates into CASSLRIREGTEAFF.

CDR3 nucleotide sequence: TGTGCCAGAACTAGCGGGAGCCTATACAATGAGCAGTTCTTC. Protein sequence: CARTSGSLYNEQFF. This chain joins TRBV6-5 and TRBJ2-1; the match to TRBD2 covers 11 bases. The germline V gene has CDR1 MNHEY and CDR2 SVGAGI. The length of the CDR3 is 14 residues. J lost 4 bases, V lost 9 bases, and 5 bases had no gene match.

This chain links TRBV18 with TRBJ2-7; 8 bases line up with TRBD1. Germline loops: CDR1 KGHSH, CDR2 LQKENI. The J segment lost 0 bases and the V segment lost 0 bases, leaving 4 bases of the junction unmatched. The CDR3 is 16 residues long. CDR3 protein: CASSPPSGGSSYEQYF. In nucleotides, the CDR3 is TGTGCCAGCTCACCACCGTCAGGGGGCTCCTCCTACGAGCAGTACTTC. Using reference TRBV18 and TRBJ2-7 for the parts outside the CDR3, the full variable domain is NAGVMQNPRHLVRRRGQEARLRCSPMKGHSHVYWYRQLPEEGLKFMVYLQKENIIDESGMPKERFSAEFPKEGPSILRIQQVVRGDSAAYFCASSPPSGGSSYEQYFGPGTRLTVT.